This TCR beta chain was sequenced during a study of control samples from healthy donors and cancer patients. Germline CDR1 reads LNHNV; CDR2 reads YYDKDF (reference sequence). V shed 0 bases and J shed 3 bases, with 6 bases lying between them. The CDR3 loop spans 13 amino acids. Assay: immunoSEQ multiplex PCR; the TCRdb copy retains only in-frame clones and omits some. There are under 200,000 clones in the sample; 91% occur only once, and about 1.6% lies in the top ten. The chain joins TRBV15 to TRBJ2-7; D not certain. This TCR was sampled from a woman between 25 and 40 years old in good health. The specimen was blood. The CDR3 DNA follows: TGTGCCACCAGCAGAGATCGGATCTACGAGCAGTACTTC. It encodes CATSRDRIYEQYF.